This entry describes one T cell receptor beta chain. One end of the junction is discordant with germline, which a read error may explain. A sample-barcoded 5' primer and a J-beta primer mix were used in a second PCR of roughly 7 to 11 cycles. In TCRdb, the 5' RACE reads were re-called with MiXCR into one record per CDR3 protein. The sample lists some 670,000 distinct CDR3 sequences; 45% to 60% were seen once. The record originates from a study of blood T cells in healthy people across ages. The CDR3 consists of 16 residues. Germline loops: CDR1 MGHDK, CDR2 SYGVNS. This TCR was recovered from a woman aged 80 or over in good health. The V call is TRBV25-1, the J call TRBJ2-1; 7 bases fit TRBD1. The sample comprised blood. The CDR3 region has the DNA TGTGCCGGCAGTGTTACAAAGACAGGGTTGGGCAATGAGCAGTTCTTC. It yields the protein CAGSVTKTGLGNEQFF.